The 2 T cell receptor beta chains below were found in one sample sequenced in a study of blood T cell repertoires in COVID-19. The table came from immunoSEQ multiplex PCR; TCRdb's copy has only in-frame clones and leaves some out. The repertoire holds more than 200,000 clones, around four fifths seen once, with under 3% in the top ten. Sequenced: peripheral blood. The source is a woman between 65 and 79 years old with active or convalescent COVID-19.

This chain connects TRBV7-2 to TRBJ2-2, with 10 bases that match TRBD2. Trimming at V came to 0 bases and at J to 5 bases, leaving 9 bases not matched to a gene. CDR1 is SGHTA, CDR2 FQGNSA, per germline. CDR3 size: 18 residues. The CDR3 loop reads CASSLALAGATRTGELFF. CDR3 bases: TGTGCCAGCAGCTTAGCTCTAGCGGGAGCTACAAGGACCGGGGAGCTGTTTTTT. Looking up the rest from reference TRBV7-2 and TRBJ2-2 gives the full variable domain: GAGVSQSPSNKVTEKGKDVELRCDPISGHTALYWYRQSLGQGLEFLIYFQGNSAPDKSGLPSDRFSAERTGGSVSTLTIQRTQQEDSAVYLCASSLALAGATRTGELFFGEGSRLTVL.

The rearrangement uses TRBV5-6 and TRBJ1-1; D not resolved. V shed 0 bases and J shed 5 bases, with 11 bases lying between them. Per the germline V gene, CDR1 is SGHDT and CDR2 is YYEEEE. The length of the CDR3 is 14 residues. The CDR3 loop is CASSLVAVGTEAFF. CDR3 DNA sequence: TGTGCCAGCAGCTTGGTTGCGGTTGGTACTGAAGCTTTCTTT.